The subject of this entry is one TCR beta chain. Its antigen remains undetermined. Per-base qualities were not stored, and no clone one base away is much larger. This specimen's time point label, interpreted: baseline before first vaccination. Samples from vaccinated people were obtained from the UK trials COV001 and COV002, which included a single-blind randomized controlled phase 2/3 trial of AZD1222 (ChAdOx1 nCoV-19) in healthy adults. For TCRbeta chain sequencing, PBMC samples were collected from trial participants at day 0 and at day 28 after the second dose. This specimen belongs to a study of T cell responses to AZD1222 COVID-19 vaccine listed by TCRdb under 2021. At the level of the whole study: AZD1222 recipients given second doses at about 4 weeks or at about 12 weeks were pooled, since spike-specific TCR depth and breadth were not found to differ between the two schedules. A total of around 240 trial participants underwent TCR sequencing, of whom nearly 210 received two doses of AZD1222 and some 25 received two doses of the MenACWY control vaccine. Trial participants were enrolled by age into subgroups of 18-55, 56-69 and 70-plus years, and 148, 28 and 57 TCR-sequenced participants, respectively, were included in these subgroups. Study-wide conclusions, independent of this receptor: Conclusions about previously exposed vaccinees are limited because only a handful of AZD1222 recipients were SARS-CoV-2 seropositive at baseline. The vaccine-associated CD4 TCRs covered the entire spike protein, and the dominant responses fell in regions 160-218 and 743-854. After two AZD1222 doses, both the breadth and the depth of spike-specific TCRs were significantly higher than at day 0 and than in MenACWY recipients. Participants were mostly white British, with more females than males. The authors suggested clonal diversity may have been underestimated. In the small 56-69-year group, the increase in depth fell short of significance, most likely because of low power. Because no day 14 peak-response samples were available, the repertoires could be characterized only after the peak T cell response. Epitopes outside the regions mutated in the B.1.351 and B.1.1.7 variants were reportedly recognized by nearly half of the unique spike-specific TCRs.

From V the trimming removes 6 bases and from J it removes 4 bases, while the gene matches leave 3 bases of the junction unaccounted for. The CDR3, cysteine through phenylalanine, is 13 amino acids long. Solely the CDR3 DNA is kept, with 39 bases framed from the first base. CDR1 and CDR2, per the germline V gene, are SNHLY and FYNNEI. The CDR3 regions of human TCRbeta chains were analyzed by immunosequencing. Under the source paper's analysis protocol: Repertoire TCRs were checked for matches against a reference library of SARS-CoV-2-specific TCRs that had been generated using the MIRA antigen-specificity platform. Breadth was defined as the fraction of unique TCRs that were SARS-CoV-2-associated. Depth was defined as the fraction of total T cells that were SARS-CoV-2-associated. Each spike-specific TCR was assigned to its reactive spike region and to a CD4 or CD8 class using the MIRA data. Log10-transformed breadth and depth values were compared by one-way ANOVA with Sidak's multiple comparisons tests. The table was pulled from immuneACCESS by TCRdb, which kept in-frame rearrangements only. Such tables lose some clones; where checked, under half of the loss comes from unresolved V genes, and the rest has no known cause. V and J calls and clone size are copied from that table; D and trimming were computed from the DNA. In all, the sample holds some 96,000 clones, and about 93% of those were seen once. Of the sample, roughly 1.7% is held by the ten largest clones.

Recombination linked TRBV2 to TRBJ1-3; the central 7 bases match TRBD1. The clonotype was recovered from an adult in good health. The source material was peripheral blood, sampled on day 0 of AZD1222 vaccination. The CDR3 region has the sequence CASRGTAGNTIYF. Read as DNA, the sequence is TGTGCCAGCAGGGGGACAGCGGGAAACACCATATATTTT.